A selection of T cell receptor beta chains follows, all from one sample in a study of cytomegalovirus exposure and HLA in healthy donors. Measured with immunoSEQ multiplex PCR; TCRdb has only the in-frame clones, and not every one. The table records approximately 150,000 clones, around two thirds of them present only once. Specimen: PBMCs. All receptors come from a male donor in good health and CMV-seronegative. The CDR3 runs from the conserved cysteine through the conserved F or W. The D gene is left open where the match is weak. A row's size may be missing; if present it is once, few, many or a size class.

V gene: TRBV5-1; D gene: .; clone size: once; J gene: TRBJ2-3; CDR3 DNA: TGCGCCAGCAGCTCGACATCGGGGTCAGATACGCAGTATTTT; CDR3 protein: CASSSTSGSDTQYF
V gene: TRBV5-1; D gene: .; clone size: .; J gene: TRBJ2-5; CDR3 DNA: TGCGCCAGCAGCTTGGCCCCTGCAGGTGACAAGACCCAGTACTTC; CDR3 protein: CASSLAPAGDKTQYF
V gene: TRBV4-3; D gene: .; clone size: .; J gene: TRBJ1-5; CDR3 DNA: TGCGCCAGCAGCCCCCAGGAGGGCGTGAATCAGCCCCAGCATTTT; CDR3 protein: CASSPQEGVNQPQHF
V gene: TRBV11-2; D gene: .; clone size: .; J gene: TRBJ2-2; CDR3 DNA: TGTGCCAGCAGCTTAGATATGCGGGGGCGGACCGGGGAGCTGTTTTTT; CDR3 protein: CASSLDMRGRTGELFF
V gene: TRBV19; D gene: TRBD1; clone size: once; J gene: TRBJ1-2; CDR3 DNA: TGTGCCAGTAGTACCCCGACAGGGGAAAACTATGGCTACACCTTC; CDR3 protein: CASSTPTGENYGYTF
V gene: TRBV6-6; D gene: TRBD2; clone size: .; J gene: TRBJ2-5; CDR3 DNA: TGTGCCAGCAGTTATAGGTCTAGCGGGAGGCAGACCCAGTACTTC; CDR3 protein: CASSYRSSGRQTQYF
V gene: TRBV5-6; D gene: .; clone size: few; J gene: TRBJ1-2; CDR3 DNA: TGTGCCAGCAGCTCGTACTATAGACGGGGGGCATACTATGGCTACACCTTC; CDR3 protein: CASSSYYRRGAYYGYTF
V gene: TRBV30; D gene: .; clone size: .; J gene: TRBJ1-6; CDR3 DNA: TGTGCCTGGAGTGGTAGGGAGCATTCACCCCTCCACTTT; CDR3 protein: CAWSGREHSPLHF
V gene: TRBV7-6; D gene: TRBD1; clone size: .; J gene: TRBJ1-4; CDR3 DNA: TGTGCCAGCAGGGAGACAGGGGGCGGCACTAATGAAAAACTGTTTTTT; CDR3 protein: CASRETGGGTNEKLFF
V gene: TRBV19; D gene: TRBD1; clone size: .; J gene: TRBJ2-7; CDR3 DNA: TGTGCCAGTAGTAACCCCCACAGGACAGGAAACGAGCAGTACTTC; CDR3 protein: CASSNPHRTGNEQYF
V gene: TRBV28; D gene: TRBD1; clone size: few; J gene: TRBJ1-1; CDR3 DNA: TGTGCCAGCAGTCCCCGGGACAGGGGGCCGAACACTGAAGCTTTCTTT; CDR3 protein: CASSPRDRGPNTEAFF
V gene: TRBV19; D gene: TRBD1; clone size: .; J gene: TRBJ1-1; CDR3 DNA: TGTGCCAGTAAAGGAGGGGAACCCCCGACAGGGTCTTATACCACTGAAGCTTTCTTT; CDR3 protein: CASKGGEPPTGSYTTEAFF
V gene: TRBV7-8; D gene: TRBD2; clone size: .; J gene: TRBJ2-3; CDR3 DNA: TGTGCCAGCAGCTTAAGGGCGGGGGGGCGCACAGATACGCAGTATTTT; CDR3 protein: CASSLRAGGRTDTQYF
V gene: TRBV7-2; D gene: .; clone size: .; J gene: TRBJ1-1; CDR3 DNA: TGTGCCAGCAGCGGGGGGGTGAACACTGAAGCTTTCTTT; CDR3 protein: CASSGGVNTEAFF
V gene: TRBV5-1; D gene: .; clone size: few; J gene: TRBJ1-3; CDR3 DNA: TGCGCCAGCAGCCTGGACATGACTGGAAACACCATATATTTT; CDR3 protein: CASSLDMTGNTIYF
V gene: TRBV19; D gene: TRBD1; clone size: .; J gene: TRBJ1-5; CDR3 DNA: TGTGCCAGTAGTATAGCCGGGACAGAGGGCAATCAGCCCCAGCATTTT; CDR3 protein: CASSIAGTEGNQPQHF
V gene: TRBV5-4; D gene: TRBD1; clone size: once; J gene: TRBJ1-1; CDR3 DNA: TGTGCCAGCACCCAGGACAGGCAGAACACTGAAGCTTTCTTT; CDR3 protein: CASTQDRQNTEAFF
V gene: TRBV2; D gene: .; clone size: .; J gene: TRBJ2-2; CDR3 DNA: TGTGCCAGTCTAGGGGCGGCTCACCCCGGCAGCACCGGGGAGCTGTTTTTT; CDR3 protein: CASLGAAHPGSTGELFF
V gene: TRBV5-5; D gene: TRBD2; clone size: .; J gene: TRBJ2-1; CDR3 DNA: TGTGCCAGCAGCCCATGGACTAGCGGGGGACCGGGGCAGTTCTTC; CDR3 protein: CASSPWTSGGPGQFF
V gene: TRBV29-1; D gene: .; clone size: .; J gene: TRBJ2-4; CDR3 DNA: TGCAGCGCCGGACTGCAAGCCAAAAACATTCAGTACTTC; CDR3 protein: CSAGLQAKNIQYF
V gene: TRBV6-1; D gene: TRBD1; clone size: .; J gene: TRBJ2-7; CDR3 DNA: TGTGCCAGCAGAAATATCCGGGACAGCTCCTACGAGCAGTACTTC; CDR3 protein: CASRNIRDSSYEQYF
V gene: TRBV2; D gene: .; clone size: .; J gene: TRBJ1-2; CDR3 DNA: TGTGCCAGTGAGGGCTATGGCTACACCTTC; CDR3 protein: CASEGYGYTF
V gene: TRBV5-4; D gene: TRBD1; clone size: few; J gene: TRBJ1-5; CDR3 DNA: TGTGCCAGCAGCCGGGACAGGGGCAATCAGCCCCAGCATTTT; CDR3 protein: CASSRDRGNQPQHF
V gene: TRBV5-4; D gene: .; clone size: .; J gene: TRBJ2-1; CDR3 DNA: TGTGCCAGCAGCTTGGACAGCTCTGTTTTCTTCAATGAGCAGTTCTTC; CDR3 protein: CASSLDSSVFFNEQFF
V gene: TRBV5-1; D gene: TRBD2; clone size: .; J gene: TRBJ2-3; CDR3 DNA: TGCGCCAGCAGGCCTAGCGGGAGAGCAGATACGCAGTATTTT; CDR3 protein: CASRPSGRADTQYF
V gene: TRBV5-5; D gene: .; clone size: few; J gene: TRBJ2-4; CDR3 DNA: TGTGCCAGCAGCTTGGTGGACAGCACCTATATTCAGTACTTC; CDR3 protein: CASSLVDSTYIQYF
V gene: TRBV18; D gene: .; clone size: .; J gene: TRBJ1-2; CDR3 DNA: TGTGCCAGCTCACCATCGGAACAGATCTATGGCTACACCTTC; CDR3 protein: CASSPSEQIYGYTF
V gene: TRBV15; D gene: TRBD1; clone size: few; J gene: TRBJ1-4; CDR3 DNA: TGTGCCACCAGCCCACAGGGGGCAGGTGAAAAACTGTTTTTT; CDR3 protein: CATSPQGAGEKLFF
V gene: TRBV5-1; D gene: TRBD1; clone size: .; J gene: TRBJ2-1; CDR3 DNA: TGCGCCAGCAGCCCACAGGGGGCATCGGACAATGAGCAGTTCTTC; CDR3 protein: CASSPQGASDNEQFF
V gene: TRBV6-1; D gene: TRBD2; clone size: .; J gene: TRBJ2-2; CDR3 DNA: TGTGCCAGCAGCGGGGGGACTAGCGGCGCCGGGGAGCTGTTTTTT; CDR3 protein: CASSGGTSGAGELFF
V gene: TRBV5-1; D gene: .; clone size: .; J gene: TRBJ2-3; CDR3 DNA: TGCGCCAGCAGCTCCTCGTACACAGATACGCAGTATTTT; CDR3 protein: CASSSSYTDTQYF
V gene: TRBV5-8; D gene: TRBD1; clone size: .; J gene: TRBJ2-7; CDR3 DNA: TGTGCCAGCAGCCCATACGGACAGGGTGGCTCCTACGAGCAGTACTTC; CDR3 protein: CASSPYGQGGSYEQYF
V gene: TRBV7-2; D gene: .; clone size: .; J gene: TRBJ2-1; CDR3 DNA: TGTGCCAGCAGTTGGGGGCGGGCCTCCTACAATGAGCAGTTCTTC; CDR3 protein: CASSWGRASYNEQFF
V gene: TRBV5-6; D gene: .; clone size: .; J gene: TRBJ1-1; CDR3 DNA: TGTGCCAGCAGCTCGAAATACGGACAGTCTCTACTGAACACTGAAGCTTTCTTT; CDR3 protein: CASSSKYGQSLLNTEAFF
V gene: TRBV9; D gene: TRBD1; clone size: .; J gene: TRBJ1-1; CDR3 DNA: TGTGCCAGCAGCGTAGGACAGGGCCTCGGGAACACTGAAGCTTTCTTT; CDR3 protein: CASSVGQGLGNTEAFF
V gene: TRBV6-1; D gene: .; clone size: .; J gene: TRBJ1-5; CDR3 DNA: TGTGCCAGCAGTGGGGACATCAATCAGCCCCAGCATTTT; CDR3 protein: CASSGDINQPQHF
V gene: TRBV7-9; D gene: TRBD1; clone size: .; J gene: TRBJ1-4; CDR3 DNA: TGTGCCAGCAGCGCGACAGGGGGCGATGAAAAACTGTTTTTT; CDR3 protein: CASSATGGDEKLFF
V gene: TRBV11-2; D gene: TRBD1; clone size: .; J gene: TRBJ2-7; CDR3 DNA: TGTGCCAGCAGCCCTGGGTGGTGGGGACAGGGCCCCGAGCAGTACTTC; CDR3 protein: CASSPGWWGQGPEQYF
V gene: TRBV4-1; D gene: TRBD1; clone size: .; J gene: TRBJ2-7; CDR3 DNA: TGCGCCAGCAGCTGGGAACAGGGGCTCCCCTACGAGCAGTACTTC; CDR3 protein: CASSWEQGLPYEQYF
V gene: TRBV6-5; D gene: TRBD2; clone size: few; J gene: TRBJ2-5; CDR3 DNA: TGTGCCAGCGCGTGGGGGGGGGTGCGGGAGACCCAGTACTTC; CDR3 protein: CASAWGGVRETQYF
V gene: TRBV7-9; D gene: TRBD1; clone size: .; J gene: TRBJ1-2; CDR3 DNA: TGTGCCAGCAGCACAATCCGGGACAGGGGGCTCCGCAATGGCTACACCTTC; CDR3 protein: CASSTIRDRGLRNGYTF
V gene: TRBV5-1; D gene: .; clone size: .; J gene: TRBJ1-3; CDR3 DNA: TGCGCCAGCAGCTTGGCAGGATTCTCTGGAAACACCATATATTTT; CDR3 protein: CASSLAGFSGNTIYF
V gene: TRBV19; D gene: TRBD1; clone size: .; J gene: TRBJ2-2; CDR3 DNA: TGTGCCAGTAGTACGTCGGGACAGGGGGCGGGCGGGGAGCTGTTTTTT; CDR3 protein: CASSTSGQGAGGELFF
V gene: TRBV5-1; D gene: TRBD2; clone size: .; J gene: TRBJ2-7; CDR3 DNA: TGCGCCAGCAGCTTGGTGGGAGGGCTTTACGAGCAGTACTTC; CDR3 protein: CASSLVGGLYEQYF
V gene: TRBV15; D gene: TRBD1; clone size: few; J gene: TRBJ1-1; CDR3 DNA: TGTGCCACCAGCAGATTTCGAGGGACAGGGTTACTAGTGTCCGACACTGAAGCTTTCTTT; CDR3 protein: CATSRFRGTGLLVSDTEAFF
V gene: TRBV5-1; D gene: .; clone size: .; J gene: TRBJ2-3; CDR3 DNA: TGCGCCAGTTCCCTAGCAATTAGCACAGATACGCAGTATTTT; CDR3 protein: CASSLAISTDTQYF
V gene: TRBV27; D gene: TRBD1; clone size: .; J gene: TRBJ1-5; CDR3 DNA: TGTGCCAGCAGTCCCAGGGACAGGGGCGGCAATCAGCCCCAGCATTTT; CDR3 protein: CASSPRDRGGNQPQHF
V gene: TRBV30; D gene: .; clone size: .; J gene: TRBJ2-5; CDR3 DNA: TGTGCCTGGAGTGAGCTATCCCAAGAGACCCAGTACTTC; CDR3 protein: CAWSELSQETQYF
V gene: TRBV28; D gene: TRBD1; clone size: .; J gene: TRBJ2-2; CDR3 DNA: TGTGCCAGCAGTTTCGCCGGATCAGGCAGGGGGACCGGGGAGCTGTTTTTT; CDR3 protein: CASSFAGSGRGTGELFF